These 5 T cell receptor beta chains were all obtained from the same sample, sequenced in a study of blood T cell repertoires in COVID-19. The assay was immunoSEQ multiplex PCR, and TCRdb's table has in-frame clones only and misses some. The table has about 210,000 clones, around four fifths seen once. Sequenced sample: peripheral blood. These receptors were collected from a man aged 55-75 years with COVID-19, enrolled during active disease.

This clone was recorded only once. V and J are TRBV19 and TRBJ1-3; 10 bases are a match to TRBD1. Germline CDR1 LNHDA, CDR2 SQIVND (reference sequence). The trim removed 9 bases at V and 4 bases at J, leaving 18 bases unmatched. This CDR3 spans 18 amino acids. The CDR3 is CASTHPPSTGGYGNTIYF. DNA of the CDR3: TGTGCCAGCACCCATCCACCTTCGACAGGGGGCTACGGAAACACCATATATTTT.

The J gene is TRBJ2-3, the V gene TRBV5-4; 8 positions agree with TRBD1. J gave up 1 base and V 6 bases, and 10 bases lay outside the gene matches. Germline V gives CDR1 SGHNT, CDR2 YYREEE (reference sequence). The CDR3 extends over 16 amino acids. The DNA of the CDR3 is TGTGCCAGCAATCGGCTTACGGGACAGGGCACAGATACGCAGTATTTT. It specifies CASNRLTGQGTDTQYF.

The chain joins TRBV9 to TRBJ2-7; D gene unclear. Deletions cut 0 bases from V and 0 bases from J, with 7 bases between. This CDR3 has 14 residues. CDR1 is SGDLS and CDR2 is YYNGEE in the germline V gene. CDR3 residues: CASSVASLSYEQYF. The DNA of the CDR3 is TGTGCCAGCAGCGTAGCGAGCCTCTCCTACGAGCAGTACTTC.

The CDR3: CASSLEAGYNEQFF. CDR3 DNA sequence: TGCGCCAGCAGCTTGGAGGCAGGATACAATGAGCAGTTCTTC. V gene TRBV5-1 combines with J gene TRBJ2-1, with D uncertain. With 0 bases removed from V and 4 bases from J, the gap between germline ends came to 8 bases. Germline lookup yields CDR1 SGHRS and CDR2 YFSETQ. The CDR3 is 14 amino acids.

The genes are TRBV19 and TRBJ1-5; TRBD1 matches 9 bases. V gave up 6 bases and J gave up 7 bases; unmatched junction bases: 10. This CDR3 region has 15 residues. Germline values: CDR1 LNHDA, CDR2 SQIVND (reference sequence). CDR3 sequence reads: CASRLNRDRDQPQHF. DNA of the CDR3: TGTGCCAGTAGACTCAACCGGGACAGGGACCAGCCCCAGCATTTT.